This T cell receptor (beta chain) is drawn from a study of shared clonotypes between healthy human individuals. The CDR3 loop spans 13 amino acids. Trimming removed 1 base at V and 10 bases at J, with 12 bases between. Repertoires were generated with immunoSEQ multiplex PCR, while TCRdb's copy carries only in-frame clones and drops some. The repertoire holds under 1,900,000 clones, with approximately 98.5% as singletons. The sample consisted of naive CD4+ T cells sorted from blood. Documented subset: CD45RA+ positively selected. The J gene is TRBJ2-1, the V gene TRBV5-3; D call uncertain. TRBV5-3 is an open reading frame whose function is uncertain. The receptor was isolated from a man aged 25 to 40 in good health. The CDR3 DNA follows: TGTGCCAGAAGCTTGACACACGACTGGGAGCAGTTCTTC. It encodes CARSLTHDWEQFF.